The clone carrying this TCR beta chain appeared a few times. Sequencing used immunoSEQ multiplex PCR; TCRdb keeps in-frame clones, though not all of them. This sample yields 90,000 to 100,000 clones, of which over 60% are seen a single time; about 10% belongs to the top ten. This sample was taken from a study of control samples from healthy donors and cancer patients. Germline V gives CDR1 LNHDA, CDR2 SQIVND (reference sequence). V gave up 2 bases and J gave up 0 bases, with 4 bases separating them. The CDR3 length is 13 residues. This TCR was sampled from a woman in her twenties or thirties in good health. Sequenced sample: blood. The chain carries TRBV19 and TRBJ1-1; D call uncertain. The CDR3 loop is CASSITLNTEAFF. The CDR3 nucleotides read TGTGCCAGTAGTATAACACTGAACACTGAAGCTTTCTTT.